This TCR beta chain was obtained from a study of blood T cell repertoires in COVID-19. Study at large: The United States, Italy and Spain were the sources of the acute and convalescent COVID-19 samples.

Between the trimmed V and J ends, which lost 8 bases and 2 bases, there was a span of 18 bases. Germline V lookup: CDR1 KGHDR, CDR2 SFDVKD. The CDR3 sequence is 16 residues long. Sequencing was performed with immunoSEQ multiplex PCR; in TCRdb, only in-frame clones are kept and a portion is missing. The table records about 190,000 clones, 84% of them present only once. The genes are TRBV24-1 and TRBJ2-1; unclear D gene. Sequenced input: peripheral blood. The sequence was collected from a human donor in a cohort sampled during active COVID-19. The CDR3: CATINPGSKPYNEQFF. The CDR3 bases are TGTGCCACCATCAACCCAGGAAGTAAACCCTACAATGAGCAGTTCTTC.